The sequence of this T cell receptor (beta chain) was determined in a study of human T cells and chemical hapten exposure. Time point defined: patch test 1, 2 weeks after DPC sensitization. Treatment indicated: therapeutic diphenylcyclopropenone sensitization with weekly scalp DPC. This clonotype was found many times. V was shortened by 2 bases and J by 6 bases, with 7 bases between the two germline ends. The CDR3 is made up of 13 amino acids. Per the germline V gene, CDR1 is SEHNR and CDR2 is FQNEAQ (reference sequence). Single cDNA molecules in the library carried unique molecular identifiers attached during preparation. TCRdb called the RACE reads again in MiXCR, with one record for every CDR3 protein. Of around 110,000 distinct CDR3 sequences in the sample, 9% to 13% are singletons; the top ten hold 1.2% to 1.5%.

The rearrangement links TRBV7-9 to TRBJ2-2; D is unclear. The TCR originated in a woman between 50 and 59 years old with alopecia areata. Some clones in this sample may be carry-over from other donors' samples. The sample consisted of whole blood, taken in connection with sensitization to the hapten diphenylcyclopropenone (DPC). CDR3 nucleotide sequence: TGTGCCAGCAGCTTACAAGCGCCCGGGGAGCTGTTTTTT. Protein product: CASSLQAPGELFF.